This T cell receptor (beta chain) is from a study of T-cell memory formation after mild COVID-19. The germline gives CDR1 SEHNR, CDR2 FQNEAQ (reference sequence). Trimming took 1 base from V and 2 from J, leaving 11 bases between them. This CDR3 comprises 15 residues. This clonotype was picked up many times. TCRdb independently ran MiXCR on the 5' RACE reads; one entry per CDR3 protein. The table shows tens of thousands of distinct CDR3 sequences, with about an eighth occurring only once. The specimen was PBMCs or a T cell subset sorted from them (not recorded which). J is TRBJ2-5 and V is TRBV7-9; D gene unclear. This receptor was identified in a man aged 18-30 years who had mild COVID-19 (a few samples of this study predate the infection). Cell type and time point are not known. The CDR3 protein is CASSLVTSVQETQYF. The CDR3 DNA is TGTGCCAGCAGCTTAGTTACTTCAGTACAAGAGACCCAGTACTTC.